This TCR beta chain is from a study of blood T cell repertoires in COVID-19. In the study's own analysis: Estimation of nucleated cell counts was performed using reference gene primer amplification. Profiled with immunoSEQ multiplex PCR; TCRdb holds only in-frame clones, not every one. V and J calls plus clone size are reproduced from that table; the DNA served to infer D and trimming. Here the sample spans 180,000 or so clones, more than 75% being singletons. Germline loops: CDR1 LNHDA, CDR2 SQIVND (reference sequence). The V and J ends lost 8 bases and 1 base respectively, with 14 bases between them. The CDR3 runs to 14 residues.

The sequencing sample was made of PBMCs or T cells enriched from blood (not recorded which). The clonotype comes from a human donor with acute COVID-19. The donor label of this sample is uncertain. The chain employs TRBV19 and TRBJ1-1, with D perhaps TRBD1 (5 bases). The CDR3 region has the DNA TGTGCCAGTTCACGGGACTCTTGGAACACTGAAGCTTTCTTT. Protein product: CASSRDSWNTEAFF.